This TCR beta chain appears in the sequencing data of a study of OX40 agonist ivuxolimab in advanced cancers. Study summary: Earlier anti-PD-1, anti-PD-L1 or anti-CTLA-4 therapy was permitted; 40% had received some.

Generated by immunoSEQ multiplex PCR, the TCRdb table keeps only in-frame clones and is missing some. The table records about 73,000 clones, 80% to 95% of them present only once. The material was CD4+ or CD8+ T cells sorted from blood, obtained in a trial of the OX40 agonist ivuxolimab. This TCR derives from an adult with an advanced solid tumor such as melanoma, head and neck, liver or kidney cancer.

CDR3 amino acids: CASSGWDSNTEAFF. The CDR3 bases are TGTGCCAGCAGTGGATGGGACTCGAACACTGAAGCTTTCTTT. J is TRBJ1-1 and V is TRBV6-1; D is possibly TRBD1 (5 bases). The germline V gene encodes CDR1 MNHNS and CDR2 SASEGT. CDR3 length equals 14 residues. Between the trimmed V and J ends, which lost 4 bases and 1 base, there was a span of 10 bases.